Each of the 11 T cell receptor beta chains below was sequenced from the same sample in a study of T cells in Graves' hyperthyroidism and ophthalmopathy. Amplification of TCR beta CDR3 regions used RNA as the template. TCR CDR3 underwent first-round RT-PCR with the HTBI primer set. TCRdb recomputed calls from the multiplex PCR reads with MiXCR, one row per CDR3 protein. The sample lists more than 250,000 distinct CDR3 sequences; roughly 15% were seen once. The specimen was blood. The origin of the receptors is a woman in her forties or fifties with Graves' hyperthyroidism that later progressed to Graves' ophthalmopathy.

This clonotype was recorded a few times. V and J are TRBV6-5 and TRBJ1-2; D remains ambiguous. V gave up 6 bases and J gave up 4 bases, with 12 bases separating them. Germline V CDR1 and CDR2: MNHEY, SVGAGI. The CDR3 contains 13 residues. The CDR3 loop is CASSWAQGYGYTF. For the CDR3, the DNA is TGTGCCAGCAGCTGGGCACAAGGCTATGGCTACACCTTC.

The chain is built from TRBV4-1 and TRBJ2-2; no firm D call. CDR1 and CDR2 (germline): MGHRA, YSYEKL. V was trimmed by 7 bases and J by 1 base, leaving 13 bases between them. The CDR3 is 15 amino acids. CDR3 residues: CASKPYWENTGELFF. The CDR3 bases are TGCGCCAGCAAGCCCTACTGGGAGAACACCGGGGAGCTGTTTTTT.

This clonotype was seen at least ten times. This chain links TRBV12-3 or TRBV12-4 with TRBJ2-5; 14 bases map to TRBD2. The CDR3 covers 17 residues. Germline trimming cut 4 bases from V and 5 bases from J; bases unmatched to any gene: 9. CDR3 nucleotide sequence: TGTGCCAGCAGTTCACGACTAGCGGGAGGGCCCGGGGAGACCCAGTACTTC. Its translation is CASSSRLAGGPGETQYF.

This clonotype was seen many times. The genes are TRBV5-1 and TRBJ2-1; TRBD2 matches at 7 bases. The germline V gene has CDR1 SGHRS and CDR2 YFSETQ. This CDR3 contains 16 residues. Unmatched junction bases numbered 12, after V lost 0 bases and J lost 9 bases. The CDR3 loop is CASSLEAGYAATEQFF. CDR3 DNA: TGCGCCAGCAGCTTGGAAGCGGGATATGCAGCAACTGAGCAGTTCTTC.

The CDR3 DNA is TGTGCCAGCAGCCAGGGGACTGCGAACACCGGGGAGCTGTTTTTT. It yields the protein CASSQGTANTGELFF. This chain uses TRBV7-3 with TRBJ2-2; perhaps D is TRBD1 or TRBD2 (6 bases each). Trimming removed 5 bases from V and 0 bases from J, with 10 bases in between. Germline V gene lookup returns CDR1 SGHTA and CDR2 FQGTGA. CDR3 size: 15 residues.

This clonotype was counted at least ten times. This chain connects TRBV7-3 to TRBJ2-1, with 11 bases identical to TRBD2. This CDR3 comprises 15 residues. Germline assignment: CDR1 SGHTA and CDR2 FQGTGA. V shed 2 bases, J shed 5 bases, and the junction held 2 bases outside the gene matches. CDR3 region: CASSLEGLADNEQFF. CDR3 coding DNA: TGTGCCAGCAGCTTAGAGGGACTAGCGGACAATGAGCAGTTCTTC.

This clonotype has only a few counts. The rearrangement uses TRBV27 and TRBJ2-1, with D maybe TRBD1 (5 bases). The CDR3 extends over 16 amino acids. CDR1 and CDR2 from the germline V gene are MNHEY and SMNVEV (reference sequence). V was cut by 3 bases and J by 6 bases, with 18 bases left in between. The CDR3 reads CASSLGPRIILNEQFF. The CDR3 nucleotides read TGTGCCAGCAGTTTGGGGCCTAGAATAATTCTCAATGAGCAGTTCTTC.

This clonotype was counted ten times or more. The chain recombines TRBV7-8 with TRBJ2-1, with 9 bases lining up with TRBD2. The CDR3 spans 14 residues. From germline, CDR1 is SGHVS and CDR2 FQNEAQ. The trim removed 5 bases at V and 8 bases at J, leaving 7 bases unmatched. CDR3 bases: TGTGCCAGCAGCCATAGCGGGAGAAGAGATGAGCAGTTCTTC. Translating gives CASSHSGRRDEQFF.

This rearrangement joins TRBV12-3 or TRBV12-4 to TRBJ1-1, with D possibly matching TRBD1 (5 bases). The V end was cut by 6 bases, the J end by 4 bases, with 18 bases between. This CDR3 contains 15 residues. Here the CDR3 DNA reads TGTGCCAGCAGGAGCGGGGGGGGGGGGGGCACTGAAGCTTTCTTT. It specifies CASRSGGGGGTEAFF.

The sample holds many counts of this clonotype. The DNA of the CDR3 is TGTGCCAGCAGTCCAGTCCAGGCCCTGGGGGAGACCCAGTACTTC. It translates to CASSPVQALGETQYF. The rearrangement links TRBV28 to TRBJ2-5; D ambiguous. CDR1 and CDR2 from the germline V gene are MDHEN and SYDVKM. CDR3 size: 15 residues. Trimming removed 5 bases at V and 5 bases at J, with 18 bases between.

This clonotype was picked up many times. The chain combines TRBV20-1 with TRBJ1-6; TRBD1 matches 10 bases. Trimming took 3 bases from V and 3 from J; bases not matched to a gene: 5. The CDR3 has 16 amino acids. From germline, CDR1 is DFQATT and CDR2 SNEGSKA (reference sequence). The CDR3 loop reads CSASSGDRGYNSPLHF. As DNA, the CDR3 is TGCAGTGCTAGCTCCGGGGACAGGGGCTATAATTCACCCCTCCACTTT.